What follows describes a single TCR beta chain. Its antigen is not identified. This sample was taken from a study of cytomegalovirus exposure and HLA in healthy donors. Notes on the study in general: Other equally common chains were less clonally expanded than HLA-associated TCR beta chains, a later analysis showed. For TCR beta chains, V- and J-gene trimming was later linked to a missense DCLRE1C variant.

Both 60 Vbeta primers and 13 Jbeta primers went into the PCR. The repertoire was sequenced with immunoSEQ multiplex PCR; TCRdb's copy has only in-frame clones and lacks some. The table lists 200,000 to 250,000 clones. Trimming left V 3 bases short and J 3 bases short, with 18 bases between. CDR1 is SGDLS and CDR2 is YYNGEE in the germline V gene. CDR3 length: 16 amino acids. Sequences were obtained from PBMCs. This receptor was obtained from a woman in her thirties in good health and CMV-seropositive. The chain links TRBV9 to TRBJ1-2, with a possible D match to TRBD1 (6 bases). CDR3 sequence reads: CASSEVNGGGYYGYTF. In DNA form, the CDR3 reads TGTGCCAGCAGCGAGGTTAATGGGGGGGGCTACTATGGCTACACCTTC. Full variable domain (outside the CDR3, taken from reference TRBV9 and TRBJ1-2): DSGVTQTPKHLITATGQRVTLRCSPRSGDLSVYWYQQSLDQGLQFLIQYYNGEERAKGNILERFSAQQFPDLHSELNLSSLELGDSALYFCASSEVNGGGYYGYTFGSGTRLTVV.